The rows below give T cell receptor beta chains drawn from one sample of a study of response to subunit inactivated influenza vaccine. TCRdb processed the RT-PCR reads anew with MiXCR; each CDR3 protein has one entry. This table holds some 640,000 distinct CDR3 sequences, approximately 15% found once. The sequenced sample was PBMCs from blood, obtained around 14 days before vaccination. The receptors were gathered from a man over 45 who received an inactivated influenza vaccine. Both conserved end residues are part of each CDR3. D genes are given only for firm matches. Clone size is stated in some rows and not others, as once, few, many or a class when expanded.

V	J	D	length	size	CDR3	DNA
TRBV7-2	TRBJ2-1	TRBD1	15	few	CASSLQGGSYNEQFF	TGTGCCAGCAGCCTACAGGGGGGCTCCTACAATGAGCAGTTCTTC
TRBV4-2	TRBJ2-1	TRBD2	16	-	CASSQEVGRGGNEQFF	TGTGCCAGCAGCCAAGAAGTCGGGAGGGGGGGGAATGAGCAGTTCTTC
TRBV12-3/TRBV12-4	TRBJ2-1	TRBD1	15	-	CASSLDRGLRNEQFF	TGTGCCAGCAGTTTAGACAGGGGGCTTAGGAATGAGCAGTTCTTC
TRBV7-2	TRBJ2-7	-	13	-	CASSTFPSYEQYF	TGTGCCAGCAGCACCTTTCCCTCCTACGAGCAGTACTTC
TRBV7-3	TRBJ2-1	-	14	few	CASSLTDSHNEQFF	TGTGCCAGCAGCTTAACCGACAGCCACAATGAGCAGTTCTTC
TRBV20-1	TRBJ2-1	TRBD2	20	many	CSARDFTGLAGGSSYNEQFF	TGCAGTGCTAGAGACTTTACAGGACTAGCGGGAGGGAGCTCCTACAATGAGCAGTTCTTC
TRBV12-3/TRBV12-4	TRBJ1-2	-	11	-	CASGQNYGYTF	TGTGCCAGTGGACAGAACTATGGCTACACCTTC
TRBV12-3/TRBV12-4	TRBJ1-3	-	14	many	CASSSDTGGNTIYF	TGTGCCAGCAGTTCCGACACGGGAGGAAACACCATATATTTT
TRBV20-1	TRBJ2-3	-	14	few	CSAESSRGPDTQYF	TGCAGTGCAGAGAGTTCCAGGGGCCCAGATACGCAGTATTTT
TRBV13	TRBJ2-2	-	14	once	CASSSGLMSGELFF	TGTGCCAGCAGCTCCGGGCTCATGTCCGGGGAGCTGTTTTTT
TRBV7-8	TRBJ1-4	TRBD1	15	few	CASSPGTGLNEKLFF	TGTGCCAGCAGCCCCGGGACAGGGCTAAATGAAAAACTGTTTTTT
TRBV7-2	TRBJ2-4	TRBD2	14	-	CASSSGLASNIQYF	TGTGCCAGCAGCTCGGGACTAGCGAGCAACATTCAGTACTTC
TRBV4-3	TRBJ2-3	TRBD2	16	-	CASSQGDAGDTDTQYF	TGCGCCAGCAGCCAAGGAGATGCGGGAGACACAGATACGCAGTATTTT
TRBV29-1	TRBJ2-1	-	14	-	CSVLELAGDNEQFF	TGCAGCGTTTTAGAACTAGCCGGAGACAATGAGCAGTTCTTC
TRBV20-1	TRBJ2-2	TRBD2	18	-	CSARDRTSGNANTGELFF	TGCAGTGCTAGAGACCGGACTAGCGGAAACGCGAACACCGGGGAGCTGTTTTTT
TRBV5-1	TRBJ2-2	-	14	many	CASSKGSNTGELFF	TGCGCCAGCAGTAAGGGCTCGAACACCGGGGAGCTGTTTTTT
TRBV7-7	TRBJ2-3	TRBD2	14	many	CASSLGTSADTQYF	TGTGCCAGCAGTTTGGGGACTAGCGCCGATACGCAGTATTTT
TRBV6-1	TRBJ2-2	-	15	-	CASSPGNKRTGELFF	TGTGCCAGCAGCCCGGGGAATAAAAGGACCGGGGAGCTGTTTTTT
TRBV24-1	TRBJ1-2	-	13	-	CATSQGGAAGYTF	TGTGCCACCAGCCAAGGAGGAGCGGCTGGCTACACCTTC
TRBV20-1	TRBJ1-4	-	14	few	CSAGNPGQEEKLFF	TGCAGTGCTGGGAATCCGGGACAAGAGGAAAAACTGTTTTTT
TRBV6-5	TRBJ1-2	-	14	many	CASSSPVGGNGYTF	TGTGCCAGCAGTTCCCCCGTTGGGGGCAACGGCTACACCTTC
TRBV24-1	TRBJ2-5	TRBD1	16	few	CATSDWRTGAVETQYF	TGTGCCACCAGTGATTGGCGGACAGGGGCTGTGGAGACCCAGTACTTC
TRBV30	TRBJ2-1	TRBD2	14	few	CAWSISGGDNEQFF	TGTGCCTGGAGTATCAGCGGGGGGGACAATGAGCAGTTCTTC
TRBV2	TRBJ2-1	-	17	-	CASSEARDYGGGDEQFF	TGTGCCAGCAGTGAAGCCAGAGATTACGGGGGAGGCGATGAGCAGTTCTTC
TRBV7-2	TRBJ2-3	-	14	few	CASSLRLLADTQYF	TGTGCCAGCAGCTTGCGGCTCCTAGCAGATACGCAGTATTTT
TRBV10-2	TRBJ1-5	-	14	-	CASSDWTELSPQHF	TGCGCCAGCAGTGACTGGACAGAACTATCACCCCAGCATTTT
TRBV10-3	TRBJ2-1	TRBD2	15	-	CAISGTSGSGGAQFF	TGTGCCATCAGTGGAACTAGCGGGAGTGGGGGGGCGCAGTTCTTC
TRBV10-3	TRBJ1-2	-	16	-	CAISESGLGTRYGYTF	TGTGCCATCAGTGAGTCGGGTCTTGGCACCCGCTATGGCTACACCTTC
TRBV20-1	TRBJ2-5	TRBD2	15	few	CSATPGLAGIETQYF	TGCAGTGCTACCCCAGGACTAGCGGGAATAGAGACCCAGTACTTC
TRBV4-2	TRBJ2-3	TRBD2	16	many	CASRPSGRASTDTQYF	TGTGCCAGCAGGCCTAGCGGGAGGGCCAGCACAGATACGCAGTATTTT
TRBV20-1	TRBJ2-3	TRBD2	15	few	CSARDWERGSDTQYF	TGCAGTGCTAGAGATTGGGAGCGGGGGTCAGATACGCAGTATTTT
TRBV12-3/TRBV12-4	TRBJ2-1	TRBD1	13	-	CASRGQGWDEQFF	TGTGCCAGCAGGGGACAGGGGTGGGATGAGCAGTTCTTC
TRBV10-3	TRBJ1-4	-	14	-	CAISDSGNNEKLFF	TGTGCCATCAGTGACTCCGGGAATAATGAAAAACTGTTTTTT
TRBV18	TRBJ2-1	-	13	-	CASSPHRDNEQFF	TGTGCCAGCTCACCACACAGAGACAATGAGCAGTTCTTC
TRBV20-1	TRBJ1-1	-	15	few	CSAEPGRRKRTEAFF	TGCAGTGCCGAACCGGGACGGAGGAAGCGCACTGAAGCTTTCTTT
TRBV5-8	TRBJ2-7	-	16	few	CASSPGGALPTYEQYF	TGTGCCAGCAGCCCCGGGGGCGCTTTACCGACCTACGAGCAGTACTTC
TRBV3-1	TRBJ2-1	-	15	-	CASSQDLLRSNEQFF	TGTGCCAGCAGCCAAGACCTCTTGAGGAGCAATGAGCAGTTCTTC
TRBV20-1	TRBJ2-5	TRBD1	13	-	CSADRVDKETQYF	TGCAGTGCGGACAGGGTCGATAAAGAGACCCAGTACTTC
TRBV28	TRBJ2-2	TRBD2	16	few	CASSWGGSSPTGELFF	TGTGCCAGCAGTTGGGGCGGGAGCTCCCCTACCGGGGAGCTGTTTTTT
TRBV7-6	TRBJ2-1	-	15	-	CASSLFGGGYNEQFF	TGTGCCAGCAGCCTGTTCGGGGGCGGTTACAATGAGCAGTTCTTC
TRBV5-1	TRBJ2-7	TRBD1	16	many	CASSQFPGQGAWEQYF	TGCGCCAGCAGCCAATTCCCGGGACAGGGGGCTTGGGAGCAGTACTTC
TRBV11-2	TRBJ2-3	TRBD1	19	-	CASSVGQGLPRRHTDTQYF	TGTGCCAGCAGCGTGGGACAGGGTCTCCCAAGGAGACACACAGATACGCAGTATTTT
TRBV3-1	TRBJ1-6	-	13	-	CASSQDQYSPLHF	TGTGCCAGCAGCCAAGATCAGTATTCACCCCTCCACTTT
TRBV4-3	TRBJ2-7	-	19	few	CASSQEALRTDSPTYEQYF	TGCGCCAGCAGCCAAGAGGCTCTTAGGACAGACAGCCCAACCTACGAGCAGTACTTC
TRBV5-1	TRBJ2-2	-	15	-	CASSFWLPNTGELFF	TGCGCCAGCAGCTTTTGGCTACCGAACACCGGGGAGCTGTTTTTT
TRBV5-6	TRBJ2-1	-	12	-	CASTYGYNEQFF	TGTGCCAGCACCTACGGGTACAATGAGCAGTTCTTC
TRBV7-2	TRBJ2-6	-	14	few	CASSLGREANVLTF	TGTGCCAGCAGCTTAGGGCGGGAGGCCAACGTCCTGACTTTC
TRBV29-1	TRBJ2-1	TRBD2	16	few	CSVGGLAGGRYNEQFF	TGCAGCGTTGGAGGACTAGCGGGAGGGAGGTACAATGAGCAGTTCTTC
TRBV11-3	TRBJ2-4	TRBD1	16	many	CASSRATGQGQNIQYF	TGTGCCAGCAGCCGGGCTACTGGACAGGGCCAAAACATTCAGTACTTC